This T cell receptor (beta chain) was identified in a study of neurological immune-mediated disorders. Notes on the study in general: In HTLV-1-associated myelopathy, TCR clonal expansion was greatest, and in multiple sclerosis it was least, below healthy controls.

cDNA was made by 5'RACE with 10-nucleotide random UMIs. The output of every sequencing run, over 190 million TCR-beta sequences, came from 15-18 subjects. A single record per CDR3 protein comes from TCRdb applying MiXCR to the 5' RACE reads. The sample includes approximately 40,000 distinct CDR3 sequences, under 25% of them seen just once. CDR1 and CDR2 from the germline V gene are SGHVS and FQNEAQ. Trimming removed 5 bases from V and 6 bases from J, with 25 bases in between. The CDR3 loop spans 18 amino acids. Sample time point: technical triplicate 3. The unsorted libraries were made from 2 million PBMCs kept at -80 C. This clonotype was detected ten times or more. Its antigen is undetermined.

Sample: PBMCs. This TCR came from a man aged 55 to 70 with HTLV-1-associated myelopathy (HAM/TSP). This chain links TRBV7-8 with TRBJ2-2; D possibly uses TRBD1 or TRBD2 (5 bases each). The CDR3 reads CASSPFLRRARGAGELFF. The CDR3, as DNA: TGTGCCAGCAGCCCTTTTCTCCGTCGGGCCAGAGGGGCCGGGGAGCTGTTTTTT.